This passage covers 25 T cell receptor beta chains from one sample sequenced in a study of cytomegalovirus exposure and HLA in healthy donors. The PCR ran on 60 Vbeta and 13 Jbeta primers. The method was immunoSEQ multiplex PCR; TCRdb's version includes in-frame clones alone and lacks a portion of them. The sample holds around 150,000 clones, around 80% seen once. Sequenced input: PBMCs. The receptors here all came from a man in his forties in good health and CMV-seronegative.

This chain connects TRBV5-1 to TRBJ2-5, with 10 positions matching TRBD2. V gave up 4 bases and J gave up 3 bases; unmatched junction bases: 6. CDR1 and CDR2 from the germline V gene are SGHRS and YFSETQ. The CDR3 runs to 15 residues. CDR3 in DNA: TGCGCCAGCAGCGGGTTCGGACTAGCGGAAGAGACCCAGTACTTC. Its protein product is CASSGFGLAEETQYF.

V gene TRBV4-1 combines with J gene TRBJ1-1; tentatively, D is TRBD1 (5 bases). CDR1 and CDR2 from the germline V gene are MGHRA and YSYEKL. The V end was cut by 1 base, the J end by 4 bases, with 10 bases between. The CDR3 consists of 14 residues. CDR3 in DNA: TGCGCCAGCAGCCAAGGCAGGGTGAGCACTGAAGCTTTCTTT. As protein: CASSQGRVSTEAFF.

J is TRBJ2-7 and V is TRBV29-1; 7 bases line up with TRBD1. The germline V gene encodes CDR1 SQVTM and CDR2 ANQGSEA. After removal of 6 bases from V and 3 bases from J, the junction contained 5 bases not matched to a gene. The CDR3 runs to 12 residues. CDR3 DNA sequence: TGCAGCGTGTACGGGGACAGCTACGAGCAGTACTTC. The encoded protein is CSVYGDSYEQYF.

There are a few counts of this clone. J is TRBJ2-3 and V is TRBV9; TRBD2 matches 15 bases. CDR1 SGDLS and CDR2 YYNGEE come from the germline V gene. Unmatched junction bases numbered 4, after V lost 5 bases and J lost 6 bases. The CDR3 is 15 residues long. CDR3 sequence reads: CASSPGTSGGDTQYF. For the CDR3, the DNA is TGTGCCAGCAGTCCCGGGACTAGCGGGGGGGATACGCAGTATTTT.

The chain combines TRBV18 with TRBJ1-5; TRBD1 aligns across 7 bases. Germline values: CDR1 KGHSH, CDR2 LQKENI. This CDR3 is 15 amino acids long. J lost 3 bases, V lost 2 bases, and 4 bases had no gene match. The CDR3 here is CASSPNTGDNQPQHF. CDR3 sequence (DNA): TGTGCCAGCTCACCAAACACAGGGGACAATCAGCCCCAGCATTTT.

In this sample, this clone turned up a few times. The chain is built from TRBV7-9 and TRBJ2-1, with 9 bases that match TRBD2. V gave up 1 base and J gave up 8 bases; unmatched junction bases: 9. The CDR3 totals 16 residues. Looked up from germline, CDR1 is SEHNR and CDR2 is FQNEAQ (reference sequence). The CDR3 DNA reads TGTGCCAGCAGCTTAGTCGCTAGCGGGATTTGGGATGAGCAGTTCTTC. Translating it yields CASSLVASGIWDEQFF.

The genes are TRBV6-1 and TRBJ2-1, with 7 bases identical to TRBD2. The V gene's germline CDR1 is MNHNS and CDR2 SASEGT. V lost 4 bases, J lost 7 bases, and 7 bases stayed unmatched. The CDR3 length is 14 residues. The CDR3 protein is CASSALGGTNEQFF. CDR3 in DNA: TGTGCCAGCAGTGCTTTGGGGGGGACTAATGAGCAGTTCTTC.

J is TRBJ2-1 and V is TRBV6-5, with 11 positions matching TRBD2. The junction had 4 bases not matched to a gene; V was cut back by 5 bases and J by 4 bases. The germline CDR1 and CDR2 sequences are MNHEY and SVGAGI. The CDR3 has 15 residues. The CDR3 bases are TGTGCCAGCAGTCAGGGACTAGCGGATTACAATGAGCAGTTCTTC. It specifies CASSQGLADYNEQFF.

Concerning this clone: One end of the junction varies from germline; a read error may be responsible. CDR3 DNA sequence: TGTTCCAGCAGGTCCAGCGGGTCCAACACCGGGGAGCTGTTTTTT. Its translation is CSSRSSGSNTGELFF. The J gene is TRBJ2-2, the V gene TRBV7-9; D is perhaps TRBD2 (6 bases). This CDR3 comprises 15 residues. Germline V gene data show CDR1 as SEHNR and CDR2 as FQNEAQ (reference sequence).

The DNA of the CDR3 is TGTGCCAGCAGCTTTACTAGGGCAGAGACCCAGTACTTC. It translates to CASSFTRAETQYF. The genes are TRBV7-8 and TRBJ2-5; D is possibly TRBD2 (5 bases). The germline CDR1 and CDR2 sequences are SGHVS and FQNEAQ. V lost 3 bases and J 4 bases, leaving 9 bases between the germline ends. The CDR3 extends over 13 amino acids.

The CDR3 reads CSLSRTDTQYF. CDR3 bases: TGCAGTCTGTCGCGGACAGATACGCAGTATTTT. The V gene is TRBV20-1, the J gene TRBJ2-3, with D unresolved. The V end lost 8 bases, the J end lost 3 bases, and 9 bases lay between the germline ends. The V gene's germline CDR1 is DFQATT and CDR2 SNEGSKA (reference sequence). This CDR3 spans 11 amino acids.

This sequence joins TRBV19 and TRBJ2-5, with a weak D call TRBD1 (5 bases). The CDR3 runs 15 residues. Germline values: CDR1 LNHDA, CDR2 SQIVND (reference sequence). V shed 2 bases and J shed 3 bases, with 13 bases lying between them. This CDR3 reads CASSIKGSPKETQYF. DNA for the CDR3: TGTGCCAGTAGTATAAAGGGGTCTCCTAAAGAGACCCAGTACTTC.

As to this clone: Germline and junction disagree at one end, which may indicate a read error. This sequence joins TRBV2 and TRBJ2-6; 9 bases map to TRBD1. Germline-derived CDR1 and CDR2 are SNHLY and FYNNEI. The CDR3 covers 16 residues. The CDR3 sequence is CASSATGGAGANGLTF. The CDR3 nucleotides read TGTGCCAGCAGTGCCACAGGGGGCGCTGGGGCCAACGGCCTGACTTTC.

The chain is built from TRBV6-5 and TRBJ2-2; TRBD2 might be the D (5 bases). Germline CDR1 and CDR2: MNHEY and SVGAGI. V was pared by 6 bases and J by 6 bases, with 14 bases between. The CDR3 totals 14 residues. The CDR3 is CASRGGLLPGELFF. CDR3 sequence (DNA): TGTGCCAGCAGGGGCGGGCTACTCCCCGGGGAGCTGTTTTTT.

The chain uses TRBV5-4 and TRBJ2-5; D is unresolved. The last part of the DNA fits TRBJ2-7 better; the J call may be wrong. CDR3 length: 16 residues. CDR1 and CDR2 (germline): SGHNT, YYREEE (reference sequence). CDR3 sequence (DNA): TGTGCCAGCAGCTTGGATCCCCTAATGGGCTCCTACGAGCAGTACTTC. Its translation: CASSLDPLMGSYEQYF.

The rearrangement links TRBV25-1 to TRBJ2-5; TRBD2 is a possible D gene (6 bases). V dropped 8 bases and J dropped 0 bases, with 16 bases sitting between them. Germline CDR1 and CDR2: MGHDK and SYGVNS. The CDR3 runs 15 residues. The CDR3 DNA sequence: TGTGCCAGCGGAGGGTCGGGGTCCTACCAAGAGACCCAGTACTTC. It yields the protein CASGGSGSYQETQYF. Filled out from reference TRBV25-1 and TRBJ2-5, the complete variable domain reads EADIYQTPRYLVIGTGKKITLECSQTMGHDKMYWYQQDPGMELHLIHYSYGVNSTEKGDLSSESTVSRIRTEHFPLTLESARPSHTSQYLCASGGSGSYQETQYFGPGTRLLVL.

This rearrangement joins TRBV28 to TRBJ1-5, with D uncertain. The CDR3 runs to 12 residues. Germline loops: CDR1 MDHEN, CDR2 SYDVKM. With 10 bases removed from V and 5 bases from J, the gap between germline ends came to 12 bases. The CDR3 is CATSLEDQPQHF. CDR3 DNA: TGTGCCACGTCGCTTGAGGATCAGCCCCAGCATTTT.

The chain has TRBV6-1 and TRBJ2-2; 10 nucleotides align to TRBD2. The CDR3 contains 15 residues. J was trimmed by 6 bases and V by 3 bases; bases with no gene match: 4. Germline CDR1 and CDR2: MNHNS and SASEGT. CDR3: CASSESGREAGELFF. The DNA for the CDR3 is TGTGCCAGCAGTGAGAGCGGGAGGGAGGCCGGGGAGCTGTTTTTT.

The rearrangement uses TRBV5-6 and TRBJ2-7, with 7 nucleotides matching TRBD2. The CDR3 is made up of 14 amino acids. Germline CDR1 reads SGHDT; CDR2 reads YYEEEE. The V and J ends lost 3 bases and 6 bases, in that order; junction bases with no gene match: 9. Here the CDR3 reads CASSWGGPRGEQYF. The CDR3 DNA sequence: TGTGCCAGCAGCTGGGGGGGACCTAGGGGCGAGCAGTACTTC.

The genes are TRBV5-6 and TRBJ2-1, with 9 positions matching TRBD2. CDR3 length: 17 amino acids. The ends lost 1 base at V and 2 bases at J; junction bases unmatched: 7. The germline V gene has CDR1 SGHDT and CDR2 YYEEEE. CDR3 nucleotide sequence: TGTGCCAGCAGCTTGAGGGCTAGCGGGACTGCCTACAATGAGCAGTTCTTC. Its protein is CASSLRASGTAYNEQFF.

The V and J genes are TRBV6-1 and TRBJ2-1; TRBD2 agrees at 10 bases. Germline values: CDR1 MNHNS, CDR2 SASEGT. The CDR3 is 18 amino acids. V dropped 2 bases and J dropped 7; count of bases not matched to a gene: 14. CDR3 sequence reads: CASSETRTSGLFRNEQFF. CDR3 in DNA: TGTGCCAGCAGTGAAACAAGGACTAGCGGACTATTTAGAAATGAGCAGTTCTTC.

The chain uses TRBV4-1 and TRBJ2-3; 14 bases match TRBD2. J gave up 4 bases and V 2 bases, and 14 bases lay outside the gene matches. This CDR3 is 20 amino acids long. The V gene's germline CDR1 is MGHRA and CDR2 YSYEKL. CDR3 nucleotides: TGCGCCAGCAGCCAACCTGGACTAGCGGGAGGAGGTACGTCTCCAGATACGCAGTATTTT. Its translation is CASSQPGLAGGGTSPDTQYF.

The rearrangement joins TRBV7-9 to TRBJ2-3, with 9 positions matching TRBD2. The CDR3 contains 15 residues. V lost 5 bases to trimming and J lost 4 bases; unmatched junction nucleotides: 7. Germline values: CDR1 SEHNR, CDR2 FQNEAQ (reference sequence). The CDR3 here is CASSTLAGVSDTQYF. CDR3 in DNA: TGTGCCAGCAGCACATTAGCGGGAGTGTCAGATACGCAGTATTTT.

The chain joins TRBV15 to TRBJ2-2, with a tentative D call TRBD2 (6 bases). CDR3 length: 13 amino acids. V gave up 4 bases and J gave up 6 bases, with 9 bases separating them. Germline-derived CDR1 and CDR2 are LNHNV and YYDKDF (reference sequence). The CDR3 nucleotides read TGTGCCACCAGCACTAGGGAGGCCGGGGAGCTGTTTTTT. It encodes CATSTREAGELFF.

The chain links TRBV21-1 to TRBJ2-7; the table's TRBD1 call for D was not verified on the DNA. TRBV21-1 is described as a pseudogene. The CDR3 spans 15 residues. DNA of the CDR3: TGTGCCAGCAGCAAAGAGTCGGACAGGGGCGACGAGCAGTACTTC. It is translated as CASSKESDRGDEQYF.